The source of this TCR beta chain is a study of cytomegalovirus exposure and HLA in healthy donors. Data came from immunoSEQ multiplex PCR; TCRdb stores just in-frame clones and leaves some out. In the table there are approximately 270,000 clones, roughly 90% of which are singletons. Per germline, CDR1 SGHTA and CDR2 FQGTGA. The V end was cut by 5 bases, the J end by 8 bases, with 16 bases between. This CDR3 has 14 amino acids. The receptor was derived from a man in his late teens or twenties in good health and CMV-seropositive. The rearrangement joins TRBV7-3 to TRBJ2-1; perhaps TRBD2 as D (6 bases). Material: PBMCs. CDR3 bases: TGTGCCAGCAGCCCTGGACTACCTATGGATGAGCAGTTCTTC. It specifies CASSPGLPMDEQFF.